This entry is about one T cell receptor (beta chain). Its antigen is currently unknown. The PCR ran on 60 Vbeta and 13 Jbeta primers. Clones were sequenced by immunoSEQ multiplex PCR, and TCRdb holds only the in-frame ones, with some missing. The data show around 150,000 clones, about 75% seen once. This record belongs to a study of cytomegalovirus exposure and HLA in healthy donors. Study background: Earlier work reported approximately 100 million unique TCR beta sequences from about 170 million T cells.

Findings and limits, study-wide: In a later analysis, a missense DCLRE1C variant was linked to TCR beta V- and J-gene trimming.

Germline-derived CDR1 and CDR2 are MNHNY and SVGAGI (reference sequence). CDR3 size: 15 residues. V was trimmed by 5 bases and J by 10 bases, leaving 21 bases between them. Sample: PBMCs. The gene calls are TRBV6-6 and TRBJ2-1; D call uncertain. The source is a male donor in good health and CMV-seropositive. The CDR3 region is CASSRGSPTHGEQFF. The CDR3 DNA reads TGTGCCAGCAGTCGTGGGTCTCCAACCCACGGGGAGCAGTTCTTC.